A single sample gave rise to the 32 T cell receptor beta chains below, sequenced in a study of T-cell memory formation after mild COVID-19. In TCRdb, the 5' RACE reads were re-called with MiXCR into one record per CDR3 protein. The sample lists around 400,000 distinct CDR3 sequences, approximately 24% seen once, with around 8.7% in the top ten. Material: PBMCs or a T cell subset sorted from them (not recorded which). The receptors were gathered from an adult woman who had mild COVID-19 (a few samples of this study predate the infection). Cell type and time point are not known.

The rearrangement joins TRBV4-3 to TRBJ2-7; 8 bases map to TRBD1. V shed 6 bases, J shed 0 bases, and the junction held 7 bases outside the gene matches. Germline CDR1 reads LGHNA; CDR2 reads YSLEER. The CDR3 extends over 15 amino acids. The DNA of the CDR3 is TGCGCCAGCAGTCTCGGACAGGGACTCTCCTACGAGCAGTACTTC. It yields the protein CASSLGQGLSYEQYF.

This chain uses TRBV6-5 with TRBJ1-2; no reliable D call. Trimming shortened V by 10 bases and J by 2 bases, and 17 bases separated the two germline ends. The CDR3 runs to 14 residues. Germline V gene lookup returns CDR1 MNHEY and CDR2 SVGAGI. Here the CDR3 reads CATSERSSNYGYTF. The DNA for the CDR3 is TGTGCCACCTCAGAGCGCAGCTCAAACTATGGCTACACCTTC.

This clonotype was seen just once. The V and J genes are TRBV7-9 and TRBJ1-1; D is unresolved. Germline loops: CDR1 SEHNR, CDR2 FQNEAQ (reference sequence). The CDR3 is 11 residues long. V shed 5 bases and J shed 8 bases, with 9 bases lying between them. The CDR3 reads CASSPPVEAFF. The CDR3 coding sequence is TGTGCCAGCAGCCCCCCGGTAGAAGCTTTCTTT.

The gene calls are TRBV5-4 and TRBJ2-5; a possible D gene is TRBD1 (6 bases). Germline lookup yields CDR1 SGHNT and CDR2 YYREEE (reference sequence). This CDR3 spans 13 amino acids. Trimming took 6 bases from V and 1 from J, leaving 10 bases between them. CDR3 amino acids: CASTRDTQETQYF. The CDR3 DNA reads as TGTGCCAGCACCAGGGACACCCAAGAGACCCAGTACTTC.

J is TRBJ1-2 and V is TRBV3-1; D is unresolved. Germline V gene sequence: CDR1 LGHDT, CDR2 YNNKEL (reference sequence). V gave up 1 base and J gave up 7 bases, with 4 bases separating them. The CDR3 has 11 amino acids. DNA of the CDR3: TGTGCCAGCAGCCAAGTCGGTGGCTACACCTTC. Translated: CASSQVGGYTF.

This clonotype was seen only a few times. The chain couples TRBV5-1 to TRBJ2-5; D unresolved. This CDR3 is built from 15 residues. The germline CDR1 and CDR2 sequences are SGHRS and YFSETQ. V lost 0 bases and J 3 bases, leaving 12 bases between the germline ends. CDR3 DNA: TGCGCCAGCAGCTTGGTGCGGCAAGAAAAAGAGACCCAGTACTTC. It is translated as CASSLVRQEKETQYF. The variable domain in full, completed from reference TRBV5-1 and TRBJ2-5, reads KAGVTQTPRYLIKTRGQQVTLSCSPISGHRSVSWYQQTPGQGLQFLFEYFSETQRNKGNFPGRFSGRQFSNSRSEMNVSTLELGDSALYLCASSLVRQEKETQYFGPGTRLLVL.

This clonotype has only a few counts. The gene calls are TRBV2 and TRBJ2-4; D might be TRBD2 (6 bases). The CDR3 runs 14 residues. The V and J ends lost 7 bases and 1 base respectively, with 11 bases between them. Germline CDR1 SNHLY, CDR2 FYNNEI. The CDR3 loop reads CASTEGFAKNIQYF. Written as DNA, the CDR3 is TGTGCCAGCACGGAGGGGTTCGCCAAAAACATTCAGTACTTC.

This clonotype occurred a few times. The chain is built from TRBV7-2 and TRBJ2-7, with TRBD1 matching over 7 bases. V was pared by 5 bases and J by 5 bases, with 6 bases of the junction left unmatched. Germline V lookup: CDR1 SGHTA, CDR2 FQGNSA. The CDR3 totals 13 residues. This CDR3 reads CASSPDRINEQYF. The CDR3 DNA sequence: TGTGCCAGCAGCCCGGACAGGATCAACGAGCAGTACTTC.

V and J are TRBV15 and TRBJ2-7, with 7 bases fitting TRBD1. This CDR3 contains 13 residues. In germline, CDR1 is LNHNV, CDR2 YYDKDF (reference sequence). V was clipped by 3 bases and J by 3 bases; unmatched bases: 2. The CDR3 spells CATSRDRFYEQYF. CDR3 nucleotide sequence: TGTGCCACCAGCAGGGACAGGTTCTACGAGCAGTACTTC.

This clonotype was found a few times. This chain joins TRBV30 and TRBJ1-3; D unclear. Germline V gene data show CDR1 as GTSNPN and CDR2 as SVGIG (reference sequence). This CDR3 has 16 amino acids. V dropped 3 bases and J dropped 0 bases, with 15 bases sitting between them. The CDR3 region has the DNA TGTGCCTGGAGGACGCGCGACTGGTCCTCTGGAAACACCATATATTTT. Its protein product is CAWRTRDWSSGNTIYF.

The rearrangement links TRBV19 to TRBJ1-6, with 8 bases aligning to TRBD1. Unmatched junction bases numbered 11, after V lost 5 bases and J lost 8 bases. The CDR3 is made up of 16 amino acids. Germline V gene data show CDR1 as LNHDA and CDR2 as SQIVND (reference sequence). The CDR3 bases are TGTGCCAGTAGTCCCCGACAGGGGCCGGGGGATTCACCCCTCCACTTT. The encoded protein is CASSPRQGPGDSPLHF.

V and J are TRBV7-2 and TRBJ2-3; D may be TRBD1 (6 bases). The length of the CDR3 is 16 residues. CDR1 is SGHTA, CDR2 FQGNSA, per germline. Trimming stripped 5 bases from V and 2 bases from J, with 17 bases between. CDR3 residues: CASSISGGRDTDTQYF. DNA for the CDR3: TGTGCCAGCAGCATTAGTGGGGGCCGGGACACAGATACGCAGTATTTT. The full variable domain, rest sourced from reference TRBV7-2 and TRBJ2-3, is GAGVSQSPSNKVTEKGKDVELRCDPISGHTALYWYRQSLGQGLEFLIYFQGNSAPDKSGLPSDRFSAERTGGSVSTLTIQRTQQEDSAVYLCASSISGGRDTDTQYFGPGTRLTVL.

This clonotype appeared many times. The chain has TRBV7-9 and TRBJ1-1; 9 bases map to TRBD1. The germline V gene has CDR1 SEHNR and CDR2 FQNEAQ (reference sequence). The CDR3 loop spans 14 amino acids. Germline trimming cut 7 bases from V and 0 bases from J; bases unmatched to any gene: 3. This CDR3 reads CASKGQGLNTEAFF. The CDR3 region has the DNA TGTGCCAGCAAGGGACAGGGATTGAACACTGAAGCTTTCTTT.

This clonotype was counted only a few times. This CDR3 reads CASSQGLGADTQYF. The CDR3, as DNA: TGTGCCAGCAGTCAAGGACTAGGGGCAGATACGCAGTATTTT. The chain carries TRBV6-2 or TRBV6-3 and TRBJ2-3, with 7 nucleotides matching TRBD2. In germline, CDR1 is MNHEY, CDR2 SVGEGT. Trimming took 5 bases from V and 4 from J; bases not matched to a gene: 6. This CDR3 has 14 residues.

This clonotype was counted between two and nine times. The gene calls are TRBV3-1 and TRBJ2-2, with 7 bases lining up with TRBD2. The germline V gene encodes CDR1 LGHDT and CDR2 YNNKEL (reference sequence). The CDR3 is 17 residues long. Unmatched junction bases numbered 10, after V lost 4 bases and J lost 2 bases. Written as DNA, the CDR3 is TGTGCCAGCAGCCGGGAAATAGCGGGTCGAAACACCGGGGAGCTGTTTTTT. It specifies CASSREIAGRNTGELFF. The full variable domain, its missing parts supplied by reference TRBV3-1 and TRBJ2-2, is DTAVSQTPKYLVTQMGNDKSIKCEQNLGHDTMYWYKQDSKKFLKIMFSYNNKELIINETVPNRFSPKSPDKAHLNLHINSLELGDSAVYFCASSREIAGRNTGELFFGEGSRLTVL.

This clonotype has a handful of counts. This sequence joins TRBV2 and TRBJ1-5; D is unresolved. CDR1 and CDR2 from the germline V gene are SNHLY and FYNNEI. This CDR3 is 14 amino acids long. V lost 1 base and J lost 2, with 6 bases in between. This CDR3 reads CASSEEPRNQPQHF. The CDR3 DNA reads TGTGCCAGCAGTGAAGAACCGCGCAATCAGCCCCAGCATTTT.

This clonotype came up a few times. CDR3 sequence: CASSLASGTVDQETQYF. The DNA of the CDR3 is TGCGCCAGCAGCTTGGCCTCCGGGACGGTCGACCAAGAGACCCAGTACTTC. The V gene is TRBV5-1, the J gene TRBJ2-5, with D perhaps assigned TRBD1 or TRBD2 (5 bases each). The CDR3 spans 17 residues. The V end was cut by 0 bases, the J end by 0 bases, with 15 bases between. CDR1 SGHRS and CDR2 YFSETQ come from the germline V gene. Combining the CDR3 with reference TRBV5-1 and TRBJ2-5 gives the whole variable domain KAGVTQTPRYLIKTRGQQVTLSCSPISGHRSVSWYQQTPGQGLQFLFEYFSETQRNKGNFPGRFSGRQFSNSRSEMNVSTLELGDSALYLCASSLASGTVDQETQYFGPGTRLLVL.

In this sample, this clonotype turned up a few times. This sequence joins TRBV7-3 and TRBJ2-2; 12 bases fit TRBD2. Losses at the gene ends were 2 bases for V and 3 bases for J; bases not matched to a gene: 4. This CDR3 is built from 17 residues. Looked up from germline, CDR1 is SGHTA and CDR2 is FQGTGA. The CDR3 protein is CASSLLAGGPDTGELFF. Written as DNA, the CDR3 is TGTGCCAGCAGCTTACTAGCGGGAGGGCCGGACACCGGGGAGCTGTTTTTT.

This clonotype was counted only a few times. This rearrangement joins TRBV4-1 to TRBJ1-1, with D possibly being TRBD1 (6 bases). CDR1 and CDR2 (germline): MGHRA, YSYEKL. Trimming stripped 4 bases from V and 0 bases from J, with 18 bases between. The CDR3 totals 17 residues. CDR3 loop: CASSRRGTYSMNTEAFF. The CDR3 nucleotides read TGCGCCAGCAGCCGAAGGGGGACTTACTCCATGAACACTGAAGCTTTCTTT.

The V call is TRBV9, the J call TRBJ2-1; D is uncertain. The germline V and J ends were trimmed by 3 bases and 0 bases, with 7 bases remaining between them. CDR1 and CDR2 (germline): SGDLS, YYNGEE. The CDR3 is 14 amino acids. The CDR3 DNA sequence: TGTGCCAGCAGCGGAATAGACTCCTACAATGAGCAGTTCTTC. Translated, it gives CASSGIDSYNEQFF. Full variable domain (rest looked up from reference TRBV9 and TRBJ2-1): DSGVTQTPKHLITATGQRVTLRCSPRSGDLSVYWYQQSLDQGLQFLIQYYNGEERAKGNILERFSAQQFPDLHSELNLSSLELGDSALYFCASSGIDSYNEQFFGPGTRLTVL.

V usage is TRBV20-1 and J usage is TRBJ2-5, with D possibly TRBD1 on 6 matching bases. The CDR3 has 13 amino acids. CDR1 is DFQATT and CDR2 is SNEGSKA in the germline V gene (reference sequence). Between the trimmed V and J ends, which lost 5 bases and 4 bases, there was a span of 14 bases. The DNA of the CDR3 is TGCAGTGCTGATGGGGAAGGGGGAGAGACCCAGTACTTC. Protein: CSADGEGGETQYF.

The chain carries TRBV7-9 and TRBJ1-6; 9 nucleotides agree with TRBD1. The J segment lost 7 bases and the V segment lost 5 bases, leaving 3 bases of the junction unmatched. The CDR3 has 14 amino acids. Looked up from germline, CDR1 is SEHNR and CDR2 is FQNEAQ (reference sequence). CDR3 bases: TGTGCCAGCAGCCTCGGGACAGGGAATTCACCCCTCCACTTT. Translation gives CASSLGTGNSPLHF.

The V gene is TRBV10-3, the J gene TRBJ2-1; possible D gene TRBD2, 5 bases. Between the trimmed V and J ends, which lost 7 bases and 6 bases, there was a span of 19 bases. The CDR3 totals 15 residues. Germline V lookup: CDR1 ENHRY, CDR2 SYGVKD. The CDR3 loop is CAIKEAPSAGNEQFF. CDR3 in DNA: TGTGCCATCAAAGAAGCCCCATCGGCGGGCAATGAGCAGTTCTTC.

This CDR3 is CASRSEFGETQYF. Here the CDR3 DNA reads TGTGCCAGCAGGTCTGAATTTGGAGAGACCCAGTACTTC. The chain combines TRBV7-8 with TRBJ2-5; no definite D call. The germline V gene encodes CDR1 SGHVS and CDR2 FQNEAQ. CDR3 length equals 13 residues. Trimming left V 6 bases short and J 4 bases short, with 12 bases between.

There are a few counts of this clonotype. The chain recombines TRBV30 with TRBJ2-2, with 11 bases fitting TRBD2. Unmatched junction bases numbered 4, after V lost 0 bases and J lost 7 bases. Per germline, CDR1 GTSNPN and CDR2 SVGIG (reference sequence). There are 15 residues in the CDR3. CDR3 sequence (DNA): TGTGCCTGGAGTGTACGGGGACTAGCGGTCGGGGAGCTGTTTTTT. This sequence encodes CAWSVRGLAVGELFF.

This clonotype has more than one count but fewer than ten. CDR3 in DNA: TGCAGCGTACGTCACACTGAAGCTTTCTTT. Its protein product is CSVRHTEAFF. The chain combines TRBV29-1 with TRBJ1-1, with D uncertain. Germline V gives CDR1 SQVTM, CDR2 ANQGSEA. Trimming stripped 6 bases from V and 3 bases from J, with 5 bases between. The CDR3 is 10 amino acids.

The J gene is TRBJ1-1, the V gene TRBV7-9, with unresolved D. The CDR3 consists of 12 residues. Germline CDR1 and CDR2: SEHNR and FQNEAQ (reference sequence). V lost 3 bases and J 5 bases, leaving 7 bases between the germline ends. The CDR3 sequence is CASSFEGTEAFF. The CDR3 DNA reads as TGTGCCAGCAGCTTTGAAGGGACTGAAGCTTTCTTT.

The chain has TRBV7-2 and TRBJ2-6; D is uncertain. The V end was cut by 2 bases, the J end by 0 bases, with 8 bases between. CDR1 and CDR2 from the germline V gene are SGHTA and FQGNSA. The length of the CDR3 is 16 residues. CDR3 sequence (DNA): TGTGCCAGCAGCTTAATATCGGTCTCTGGGGCCAACGTCCTGACTTTC. It codes for CASSLISVSGANVLTF.

The CDR3 DNA reads TGTGCCAGCAGTTATGACAGTGCCTACGAGCAGTACTTC. It is translated as CASSYDSAYEQYF. This rearrangement joins TRBV7-9 to TRBJ2-7; a weak D match, TRBD1 (5 bases). V lost 6 bases, J lost 2 bases, and 11 bases lay in between. The CDR3 runs 13 residues. In germline, CDR1 is SEHNR, CDR2 FQNEAQ (reference sequence).

The table lists this clonotype with a few counts. The V gene is TRBV5-1, the J gene TRBJ2-3, with D perhaps matching TRBD2 (6 bases). Germline assignment: CDR1 SGHRS and CDR2 YFSETQ. The ends were cut back, 0 bases at V and 0 bases at J, with 14 bases in the middle. This CDR3 is 17 amino acids long. The CDR3 DNA reads TGCGCCAGCAGCTTGGGGACGGGGACTGATAGCACAGATACGCAGTATTTT. Translating it yields CASSLGTGTDSTDTQYF.

The J gene is TRBJ1-1, the V gene TRBV2; no definite D call. Germline V gene lookup returns CDR1 SNHLY and CDR2 FYNNEI. The CDR3 covers 15 residues. The V and J ends lost 1 base and 1 base respectively, with 10 bases between them. The CDR3 spells CASSEGFVPNTEAFF. The CDR3 region has the DNA TGTGCCAGCAGTGAAGGGTTCGTCCCGAACACTGAAGCTTTCTTT.

The chain uses TRBV6-5 and TRBJ2-5; TRBD2 matches 7 bases. The CDR3 length is 15 residues. From germline, CDR1 is MNHEY and CDR2 SVGAGI. V lost 6 bases to trimming and J lost 3 bases; unmatched junction nucleotides: 10. The CDR3 loop reads CASSTRGGPEETQYF. The CDR3 coding sequence is TGTGCCAGCAGCACTCGCGGGGGACCTGAAGAGACCCAGTACTTC.